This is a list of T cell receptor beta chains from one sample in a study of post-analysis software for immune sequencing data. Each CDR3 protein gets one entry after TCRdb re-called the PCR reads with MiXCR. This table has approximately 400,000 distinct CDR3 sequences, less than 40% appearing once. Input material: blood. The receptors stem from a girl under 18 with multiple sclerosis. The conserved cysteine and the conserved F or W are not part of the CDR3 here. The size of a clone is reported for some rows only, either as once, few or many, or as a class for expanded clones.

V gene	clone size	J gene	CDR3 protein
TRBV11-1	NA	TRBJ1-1	ASSLIFGGNTEAF
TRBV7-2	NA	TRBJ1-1	ASSSSKAILNTEAF
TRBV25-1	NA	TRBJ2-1	ASSVRMISYNEQF
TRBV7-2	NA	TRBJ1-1	ASRPGHMNTEAF
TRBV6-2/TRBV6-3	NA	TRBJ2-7	ATRDRPYEQY
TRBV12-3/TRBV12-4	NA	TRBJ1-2	ATTYGVYGYT
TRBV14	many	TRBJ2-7	SPSYEQY
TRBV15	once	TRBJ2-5	ATSRPEVKTQY
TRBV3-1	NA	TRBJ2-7	ASSPSRDRLEQY
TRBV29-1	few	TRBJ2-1	SVDRVHEQF
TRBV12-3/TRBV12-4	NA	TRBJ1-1	ASSQRQARNTEAF
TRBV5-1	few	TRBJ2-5	ASSLGYEQETQY
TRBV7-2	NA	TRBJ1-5	ASGEQGNQPQH
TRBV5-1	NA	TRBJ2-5	ASSLPGEETQY
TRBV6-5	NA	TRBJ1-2	ASSPGAGANYGYT
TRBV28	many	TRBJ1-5	ASSLGGRTQPQH
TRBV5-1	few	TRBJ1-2	ASSPGDTNYGYT
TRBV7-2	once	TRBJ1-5	ASSFSSEVGNQPQH
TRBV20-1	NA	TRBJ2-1	SARNPGGNEQF
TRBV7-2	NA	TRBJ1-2	ASSVRTEGVYGYT
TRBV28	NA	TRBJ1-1	ASSEGGTEAF
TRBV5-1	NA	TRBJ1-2	ASKLGEGYGYT
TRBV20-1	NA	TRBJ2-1	SARGGVPYNEQF
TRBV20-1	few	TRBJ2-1	SARGRTGKIKQF
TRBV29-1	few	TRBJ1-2	SDQGARYGYT
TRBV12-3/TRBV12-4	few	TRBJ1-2	ASSFEAPKGDGYT
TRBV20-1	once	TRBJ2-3	SARDSRGVSDTQY
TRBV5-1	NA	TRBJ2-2	ASSADVTGELF
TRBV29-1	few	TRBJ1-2	SVGRSGPLLANYGYT
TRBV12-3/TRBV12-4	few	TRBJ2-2	ASSLARAGGSRITGELF
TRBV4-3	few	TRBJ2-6	ASSHNPGASGANVLT
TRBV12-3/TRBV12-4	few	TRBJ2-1	ASREGANEQF
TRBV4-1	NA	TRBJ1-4	ASSQDLNRGREKLF
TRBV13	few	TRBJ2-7	ASSHRDRGPEQY
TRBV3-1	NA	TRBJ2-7	ASSQTTGNNYEQY
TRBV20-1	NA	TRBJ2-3	SARVVGAGNRDTQY
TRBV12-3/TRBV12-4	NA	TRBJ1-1	ATSPLPGTEAF
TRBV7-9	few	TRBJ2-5	ASSSSTGMYTQY
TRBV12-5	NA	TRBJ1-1	ASGQGQVEAF
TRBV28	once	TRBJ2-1	ASSLGASGGADEQF
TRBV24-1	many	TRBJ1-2	ATSDSSGGVGYT
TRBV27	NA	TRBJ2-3	ASSLPGQDTQY
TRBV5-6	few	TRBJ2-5	ASDSYQETQY
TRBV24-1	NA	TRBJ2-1	ATISWEGNEQF